Included here is one T cell receptor beta chain sequence, with context. The assay was immunoSEQ multiplex PCR, and TCRdb's table has in-frame clones only and misses some. The table lists 700,000 or so clones, 72% of them singletons. The data were obtained in a study of shared clonotypes between healthy human individuals. CDR1 is SGHTA, CDR2 FQGTGA, per germline. V lost 8 bases, J lost 4 bases, and 14 bases lay in between. The CDR3 covers 13 residues. V gene TRBV7-3 combines with J gene TRBJ1-1; D is uncertain. This TCR was recovered from a woman aged 25 to 39 in good health. The sequenced sample was memory CD4+ T cells sorted from blood. Subset specified: CD45RA-negative fraction. For the CDR3, the DNA is TGTGCCAGCTCAAGTCCGGGGTTCACTGAAGCTTTCTTT. Translated, it gives CASSSPGFTEAFF.